This TCR beta chain was captured in a study of T cells in Graves' hyperthyroidism and ophthalmopathy. Overall study context: Peripheral blood sampling occurred at initial diagnosis, before any treatment.

Concerning this clonotype itself: The antigen is not known.

Per the germline V gene, CDR1 is SNHLY and CDR2 is FYNNEI. V gave up 8 bases and J gave up 7 bases; unmatched junction bases: 11. The CDR3 consists of 15 residues. What was amplified from RNA transcripts were TCR beta CDR3 regions. A first-round RT-PCR of the TCR CDR3 used the HTBI primer set. TCRdb processed the multiplex PCR reads anew with MiXCR; each CDR3 protein has one entry. The table lists around 520,000 distinct CDR3 sequences, about 14% of them singletons, with approximately 15% in the top ten. General study findings and limits: Model predictions of ophthalmopathy came a median roughly 6.4 months before onset. Clonotypes that were expanded in thyroid above 0.001 mostly appeared in blood too.

Patients with uncontrolled infections, other autoimmune diseases, pregnancy or lactation were excluded. The clonotype originates from a middle-aged woman with Graves' hyperthyroidism. The V call is TRBV2, the J call TRBJ1-5; 10 bases line up with TRBD1. Sequencing was carried out using blood. The CDR3 loop is CASGGTGAAGQPQHF. DNA for the CDR3: TGTGCCAGCGGGGGGACAGGGGCCGCAGGCCAGCCCCAGCATTTT.